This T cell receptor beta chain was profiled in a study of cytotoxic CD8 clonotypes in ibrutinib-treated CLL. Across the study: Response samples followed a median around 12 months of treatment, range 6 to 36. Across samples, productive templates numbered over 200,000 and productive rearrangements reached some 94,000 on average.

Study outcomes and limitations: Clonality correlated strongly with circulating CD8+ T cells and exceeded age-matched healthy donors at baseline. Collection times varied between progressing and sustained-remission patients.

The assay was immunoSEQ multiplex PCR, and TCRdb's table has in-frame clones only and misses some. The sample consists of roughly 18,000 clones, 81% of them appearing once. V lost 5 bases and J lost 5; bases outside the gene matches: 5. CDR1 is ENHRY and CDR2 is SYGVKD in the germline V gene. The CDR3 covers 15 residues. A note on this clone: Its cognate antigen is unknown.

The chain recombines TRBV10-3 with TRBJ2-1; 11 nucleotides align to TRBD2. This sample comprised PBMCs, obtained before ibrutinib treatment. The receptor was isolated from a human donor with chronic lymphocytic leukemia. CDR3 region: CAISKTSGDNNEQFF. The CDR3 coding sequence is TGTGCCATCAGTAAGACTAGCGGGGATAACAATGAGCAGTTCTTC.